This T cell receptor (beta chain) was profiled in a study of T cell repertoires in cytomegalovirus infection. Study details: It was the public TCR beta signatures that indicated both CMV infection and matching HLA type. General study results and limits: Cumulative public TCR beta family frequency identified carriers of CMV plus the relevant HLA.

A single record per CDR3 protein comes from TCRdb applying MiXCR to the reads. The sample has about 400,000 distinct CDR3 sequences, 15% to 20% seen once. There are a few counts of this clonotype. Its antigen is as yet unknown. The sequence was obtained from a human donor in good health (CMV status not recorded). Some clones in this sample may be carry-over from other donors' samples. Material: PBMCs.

DNA of the CDR3: TGTGCCAGCCTTGCACCTGGAAACACCATATATTTT. This encodes CASLAPGNTIYF. This chain links TRBV2 with TRBJ1-3; no reliable D call. This CDR3 region has 12 residues. V lost 8 bases and J lost 2, with 7 bases in between. Germline V lookup: CDR1 SNHLY, CDR2 FYNNEI.